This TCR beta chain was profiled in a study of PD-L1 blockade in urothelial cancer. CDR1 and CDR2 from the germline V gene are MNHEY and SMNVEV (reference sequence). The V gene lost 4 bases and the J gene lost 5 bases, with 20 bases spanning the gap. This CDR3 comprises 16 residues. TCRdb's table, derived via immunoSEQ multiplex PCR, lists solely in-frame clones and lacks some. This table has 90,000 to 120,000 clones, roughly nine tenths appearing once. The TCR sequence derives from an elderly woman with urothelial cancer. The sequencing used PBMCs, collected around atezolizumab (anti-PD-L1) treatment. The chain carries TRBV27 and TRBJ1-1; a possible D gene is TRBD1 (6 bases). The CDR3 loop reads CASSSGQTGGVTEAFF. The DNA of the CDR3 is TGTGCCAGCAGTTCAGGACAGACGGGGGGTGTGACTGAAGCTTTCTTT.